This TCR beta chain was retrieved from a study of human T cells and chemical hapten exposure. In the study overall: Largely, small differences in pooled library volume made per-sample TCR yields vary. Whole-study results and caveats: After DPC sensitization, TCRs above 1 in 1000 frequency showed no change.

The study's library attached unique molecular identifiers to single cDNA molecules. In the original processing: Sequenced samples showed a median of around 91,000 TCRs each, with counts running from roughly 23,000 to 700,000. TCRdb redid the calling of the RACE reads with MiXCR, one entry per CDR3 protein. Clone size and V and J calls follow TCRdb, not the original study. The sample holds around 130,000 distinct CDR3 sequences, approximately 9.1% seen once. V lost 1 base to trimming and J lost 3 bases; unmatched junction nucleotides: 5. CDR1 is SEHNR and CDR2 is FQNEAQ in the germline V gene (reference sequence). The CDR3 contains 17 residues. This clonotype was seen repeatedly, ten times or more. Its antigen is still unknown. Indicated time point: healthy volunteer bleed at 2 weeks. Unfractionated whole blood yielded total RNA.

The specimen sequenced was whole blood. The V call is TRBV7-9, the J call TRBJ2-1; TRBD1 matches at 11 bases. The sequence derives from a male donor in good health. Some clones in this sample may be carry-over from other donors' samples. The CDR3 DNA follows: TGTGCCAGCAGCTTAGTTCCCGGGACAGGGGGCTACAATGAGCAGTTCTTC. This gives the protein CASSLVPGTGGYNEQFF.